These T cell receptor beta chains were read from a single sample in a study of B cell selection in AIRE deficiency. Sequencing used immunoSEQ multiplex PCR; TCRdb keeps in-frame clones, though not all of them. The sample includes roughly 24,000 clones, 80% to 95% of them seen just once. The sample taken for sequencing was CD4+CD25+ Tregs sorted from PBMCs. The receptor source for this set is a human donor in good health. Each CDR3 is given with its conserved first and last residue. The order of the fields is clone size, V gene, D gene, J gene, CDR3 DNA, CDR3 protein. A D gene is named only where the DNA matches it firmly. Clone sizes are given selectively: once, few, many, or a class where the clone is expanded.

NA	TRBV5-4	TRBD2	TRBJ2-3	TGTGCCAGCAGCTTGGCCATGGGGGAGGGGACAGATACGCAGTATTTT	CASSLAMGEGTDTQYF
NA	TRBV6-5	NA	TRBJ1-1	TGTGCCAGCAGTTACGGCAGCAAAGCTTTCTTT	CASSYGSKAFF
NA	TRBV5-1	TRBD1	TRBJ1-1	TGCGCCAGCTGCCCTGGGACAGCGAACACTGAAGCTTTCTTT	CASCPGTANTEAFF
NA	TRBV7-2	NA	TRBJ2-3	TGTGCCAGCAGCTTAGATGCAGGCACAGATACGCAGTATTTT	CASSLDAGTDTQYF
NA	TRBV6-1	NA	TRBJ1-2	TGTGCCAGCAGGGAGGTGCCTAACTATGGCTACACCTTC	CASREVPNYGYTF
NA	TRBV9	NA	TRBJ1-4	TGTGCCAGCAGCCCCTCAGGGAGAACTAATGAAAAACTGTTTTTT	CASSPSGRTNEKLFF
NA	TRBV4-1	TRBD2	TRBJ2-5	TGCGCCAGCAGCCCCCCCTCGGGGTTAGCGGGGCCTGAGGAGACCCAGTACTTC	CASSPPSGLAGPEETQYF
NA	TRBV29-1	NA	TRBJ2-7	TGCAGCGTTGACGGGACCTACGAGCAGTACTTC	CSVDGTYEQYF
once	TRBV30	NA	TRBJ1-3	TGTGCCTGGAAAAGCAGGTACAACACCATATATTTT	CAWKSRYNTIYF
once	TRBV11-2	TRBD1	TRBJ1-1	TGTGCCAGCAGCTCCAGTAGGGGGCTCACTGAAGCTTTCTTT	CASSSSRGLTEAFF
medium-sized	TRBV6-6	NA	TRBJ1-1	TGTGCCAGCAGTTACGCGGGGGCTGAAGCTTTCTTT	CASSYAGAEAFF
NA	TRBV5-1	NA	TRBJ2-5	TGCGCCAGCAGCTTTTCGGGTGGGGAAGAGACCCAGTACTTC	CASSFSGGEETQYF
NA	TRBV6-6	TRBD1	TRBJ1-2	TGTGCCAGCAGTTTAGGACAGGGGAGCGGTTTCGGCTACACCTTC	CASSLGQGSGFGYTF
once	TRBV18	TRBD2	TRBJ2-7	TGTGCCAGCTCACCAGGGCCAGCGGGGATTCCCTACGAGCAGTACTTC	CASSPGPAGIPYEQYF
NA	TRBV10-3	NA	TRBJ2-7	TGTGCCATCGGACCGCCTGGGTACGAGCAGTACTTC	CAIGPPGYEQYF
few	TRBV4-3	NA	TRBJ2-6	TGCGCCAGCCGCCGGGCGGTCTCTGGGGCCAACGTCCTGACTTTC	CASRRAVSGANVLTF
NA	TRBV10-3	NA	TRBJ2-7	TGTGCCATCAGTGAAGGAGGGACAGCATCCTACGAGCAGTACTTC	CAISEGGTASYEQYF
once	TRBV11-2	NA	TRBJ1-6	TGTGCCAGCAGCTTCTTGGAGGGGTCACCCCTCCACTTT	CASSFLEGSPLHF
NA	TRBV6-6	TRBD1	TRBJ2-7	TGTGCCAGCAGTTACCAGGACAGGTCTAAGGAGTACTTC	CASSYQDRSKEYF
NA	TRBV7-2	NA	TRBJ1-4	TGTGCCAGCAGCTTAGGGGCCACAGCTTTAAGTGAAAAACTGTTTTTT	CASSLGATALSEKLFF
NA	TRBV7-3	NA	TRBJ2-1	TGTGCCAGCAGCTTAAACGGAGCCGGCTCCTACAATGAGCAGTTCTTC	CASSLNGAGSYNEQFF
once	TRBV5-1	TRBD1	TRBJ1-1	TGCGCCAGCAGCTCAGGGGGGACGAACACTGAAGCTTTCTTT	CASSSGGTNTEAFF
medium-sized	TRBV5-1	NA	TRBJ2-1	TGCGCCAGCAGCTTAACTAGGAATGAGCAGTTCTTC	CASSLTRNEQFF
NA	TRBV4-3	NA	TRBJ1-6	TGCGCCAGCAGCCAAGTGGCAGCGCGGTCAAATTCACCCCTCCACTTT	CASSQVAARSNSPLHF
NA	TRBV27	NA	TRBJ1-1	TGTGCCAGCAGGCGTGTTGGATCCGTAGAAGCTTTCTTT	CASRRVGSVEAFF
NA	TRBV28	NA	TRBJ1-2	TGTGCCAGCAGTTTAAGGCGGAACTATGGCTACACCTTC	CASSLRRNYGYTF
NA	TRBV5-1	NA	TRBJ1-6	TGCGCCACCGCAGACAGCAGCGATTCACCCCTCCACTTT	CATADSSDSPLHF
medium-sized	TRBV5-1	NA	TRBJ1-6	TGCGCCAGCAGCAGAATTGACCCACGCGATTCACCCCTCCACTTT	CASSRIDPRDSPLHF
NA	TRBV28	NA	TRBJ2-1	TGTGCCAGCAGTTTCGAGGGGCAAGGGACGAGCTCCTACAATGAGCAGTTCTTC	CASSFEGQGTSSYNEQFF
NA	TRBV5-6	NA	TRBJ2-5	TGTGCCAGCAGCTTGGAAGGCCCGGGGGCGGGAGAGACCCAGTACTTC	CASSLEGPGAGETQYF
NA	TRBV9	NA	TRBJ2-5	TGTGCCAGCAGCGTAGAGGGATCCCGGGGTCGAGAGACCCAGTACTTC	CASSVEGSRGRETQYF
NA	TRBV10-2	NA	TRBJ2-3	TGCGCCAGCAGTAAAAGCCGCCTCACAGATACGCAGTATTTT	CASSKSRLTDTQYF
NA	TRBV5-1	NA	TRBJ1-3	TGCGCCAGCAGCTTGGAGGGGACTCCACGCTCTGGAAACACCATATATTTT	CASSLEGTPRSGNTIYF
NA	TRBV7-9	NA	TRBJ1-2	TGTGCCAGCAGCTTAAGTAACTATGGCTACACCTTC	CASSLSNYGYTF
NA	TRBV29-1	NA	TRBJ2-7	TGCAGCGCTGGACGGGTCGGCGCCTACGAGCAGTACTTC	CSAGRVGAYEQYF
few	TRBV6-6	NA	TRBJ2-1	TGTGCCAGCAACTCGGGGTACAATGAGCAGTTCTTC	CASNSGYNEQFF
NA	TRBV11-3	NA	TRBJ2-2	TGTGCCAGCAGCTTAGCCTGGGGAGGCACCGGGGAGCTGTTTTTT	CASSLAWGGTGELFF
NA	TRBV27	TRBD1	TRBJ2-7	TGTGCCAGCAGTACCGTAGGGGGGACAGGGTGGACCTACGAGCAGTACTTC	CASSTVGGTGWTYEQYF
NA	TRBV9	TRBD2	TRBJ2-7	TGTGCCAGCAGCGCCTCAAGCGGGGACCACTCACGGAGGTACGAGCAGTACTTC	CASSASSGDHSRRYEQYF
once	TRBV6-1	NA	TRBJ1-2	TGTGCCAGCAGGGTGACGGGACCGCACTATGGCTACACCTTC	CASRVTGPHYGYTF
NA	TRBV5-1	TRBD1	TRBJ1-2	TGCGCCAGCAGCCCAGCCGGGACAGTAGATGGCTACACCTTC	CASSPAGTVDGYTF
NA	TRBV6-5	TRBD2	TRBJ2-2	TGTGCCAGCTCACTAATATCGGGGGGGACCGGGGAGCTGTTTTTT	CASSLISGGTGELFF
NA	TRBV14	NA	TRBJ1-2	TGTGCCAGCAGCCAAGACGCACGCCTAGCTAACTATGGCTACACCTTC	CASSQDARLANYGYTF
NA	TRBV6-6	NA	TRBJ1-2	TGTGCCAGCAGTTACTCTGGGAAACTTCGCTATGGCTACACCTTC	CASSYSGKLRYGYTF
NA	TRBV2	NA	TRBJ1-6	TGTGCCAGCCACATCGGGGGTGGTAATAATTCACCCCTCCACTTT	CASHIGGGNNSPLHF
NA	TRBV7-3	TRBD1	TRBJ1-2	TGTGCCAGCAGCCACAGGGGGGGATATGGCTACACCTTC	CASSHRGGYGYTF
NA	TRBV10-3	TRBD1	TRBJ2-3	TGTGCCAGCGCCGGGACAGGGGGCTCAGATACGCAGTATTTT	CASAGTGGSDTQYF
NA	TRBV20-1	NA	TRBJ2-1	TGCAGTGCTAGAGATGGAACAGGGCAGTTCTTC	CSARDGTGQFF
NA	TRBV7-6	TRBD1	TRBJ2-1	TGTGCCAGCAGCTTAGGGGGGACAGGGCGCTACAATGAGCAGTTCTTC	CASSLGGTGRYNEQFF
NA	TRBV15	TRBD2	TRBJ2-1	TGTGCCACCAGCCCTCGACTAGCGGACTCCTACAATGAGCAGTTCTTC	CATSPRLADSYNEQFF
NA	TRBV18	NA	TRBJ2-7	TGTGCCAGCTCAAAGGGGGAAACCTACGAGCAGTACTTC	CASSKGETYEQYF